This TCR beta chain was sequenced in a study of blood T cell repertoires in COVID-19. Two negative PCRs, clearance, or symptom resolution had been documented for recovered Cohort 3 donors. In the authors' methods: Counts of nucleated cells, estimated from reference gene primer amplification, were obtained. The assay was immunoSEQ multiplex PCR, and TCRdb's table has in-frame clones only and misses some. From that table come the V and J calls and clone size; the DNA was used to work out D and trimming. The top ten clones hold around 4.5% of a sample with about 150,000 clones, 86% of them seen once. V dropped 0 bases and J dropped 5 bases, with 12 bases sitting between them. The CDR3 runs 15 residues. Germline-derived CDR1 and CDR2 are SGDLS and YYNGEE.

The TCR sequence derives from a man aged 50-59 years who had recovered from COVID-19. The chain recombines TRBV9 with TRBJ1-5, with D perhaps TRBD1 (5 bases). The sequenced material came from PBMCs or T cells enriched from blood (not recorded which). The chain's CDR3 is CASSVGPREDQPQHF. CDR3 sequence (DNA): TGTGCCAGCAGCGTAGGGCCCAGGGAGGATCAGCCCCAGCATTTT.